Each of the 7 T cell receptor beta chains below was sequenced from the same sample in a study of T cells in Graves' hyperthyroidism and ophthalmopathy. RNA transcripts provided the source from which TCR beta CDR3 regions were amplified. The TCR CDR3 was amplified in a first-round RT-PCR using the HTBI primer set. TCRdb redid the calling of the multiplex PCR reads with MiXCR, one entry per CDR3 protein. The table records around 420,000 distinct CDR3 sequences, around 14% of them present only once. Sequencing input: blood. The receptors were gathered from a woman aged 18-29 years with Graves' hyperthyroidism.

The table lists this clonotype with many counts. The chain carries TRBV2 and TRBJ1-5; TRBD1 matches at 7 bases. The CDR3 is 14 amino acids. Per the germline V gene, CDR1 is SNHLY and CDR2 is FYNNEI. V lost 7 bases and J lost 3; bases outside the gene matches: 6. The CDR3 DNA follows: TGTGCCAGCAAATTGGACAGGTCCAATCAGCCCCAGCATTTT. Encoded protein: CASKLDRSNQPQHF.

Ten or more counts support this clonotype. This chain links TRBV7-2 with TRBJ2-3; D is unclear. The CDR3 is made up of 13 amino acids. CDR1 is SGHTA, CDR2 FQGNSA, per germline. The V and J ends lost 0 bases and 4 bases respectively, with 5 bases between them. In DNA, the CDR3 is TGTGCCAGCAGCTTAGCGTATTCAGATACGCAGTATTTT. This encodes CASSLAYSDTQYF.

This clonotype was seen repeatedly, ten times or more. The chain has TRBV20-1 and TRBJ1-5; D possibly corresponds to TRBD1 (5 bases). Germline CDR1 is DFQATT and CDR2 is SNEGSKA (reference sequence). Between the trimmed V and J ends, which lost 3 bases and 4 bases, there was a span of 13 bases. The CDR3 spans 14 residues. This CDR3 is CSASPGVGNQPQHF. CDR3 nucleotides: TGCAGTGCTAGTCCGGGGGTCGGGAATCAGCCCCAGCATTTT.

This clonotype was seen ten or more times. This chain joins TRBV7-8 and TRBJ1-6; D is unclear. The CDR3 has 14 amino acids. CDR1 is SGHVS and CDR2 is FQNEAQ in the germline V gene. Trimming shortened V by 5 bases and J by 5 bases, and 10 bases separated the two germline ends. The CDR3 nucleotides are TGTGCCAGCAGCCCTCGGGAGGATAATTCACCCCTCCACTTT. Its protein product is CASSPREDNSPLHF.

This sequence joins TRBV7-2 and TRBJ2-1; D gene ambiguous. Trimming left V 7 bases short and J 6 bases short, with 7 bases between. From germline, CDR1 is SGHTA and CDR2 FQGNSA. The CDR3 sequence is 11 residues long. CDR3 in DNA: TGTGCCAGCACGATACGCAATGAGCAGTTCTTC. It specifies CASTIRNEQFF.

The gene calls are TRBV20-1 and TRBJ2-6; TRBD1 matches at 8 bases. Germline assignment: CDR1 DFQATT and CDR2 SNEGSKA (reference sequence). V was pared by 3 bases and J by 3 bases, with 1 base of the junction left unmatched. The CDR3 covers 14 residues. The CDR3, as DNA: TGCAGTGCTAGTACAGGGGGTGGGGCCAACGTCCTGACTTTC. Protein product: CSASTGGGANVLTF.

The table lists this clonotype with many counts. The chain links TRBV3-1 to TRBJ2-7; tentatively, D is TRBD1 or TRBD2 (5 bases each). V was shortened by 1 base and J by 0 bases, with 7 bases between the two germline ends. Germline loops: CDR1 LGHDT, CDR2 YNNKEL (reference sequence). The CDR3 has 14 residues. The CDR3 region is CASSQGGISYEQYF. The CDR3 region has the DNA TGTGCCAGCAGCCAAGGGGGGATCTCCTACGAGCAGTACTTC.